This TCR beta chain was identified in a study of T cells in women clearing cervical HPV infection. MY09/MY11 PCR detected cervical HPV DNA; dot-blot assigned genotypes. The repertoire was sequenced with immunoSEQ multiplex PCR; TCRdb's copy has only in-frame clones and lacks some. The listing contains around 20,000 clones. The TCR originated in a woman aged 18-69 years with a cervical HPV16 infection that either progressed to CIN3+ or cleared (not recorded which). Material for sequencing was blood buffy coat.

Partial CDR3 DNA: TGCAGTGCTAGGGGGGCTAGCGGGAGAGAGACC. It specifies CSARGASGRET. The CDR3, in full, reads CSARGASGRETQYF. The rearrangement links TRBV20-1 to TRBJ2-5; 10 bases line up with TRBD2. The CDR3 end lies 3 residues beyond the end of the read and is filled in from the germline J gene. The J segment lost 4 bases and the V segment lost 3 bases, leaving 5 bases of the junction unmatched. The germline gives CDR1 DFQATT, CDR2 SNEGSKA (reference sequence). CDR3 length: 14 amino acids.